The source of this T cell receptor (beta chain) is a study of CD8+ T cells in alopecia areata. In the study overall: Administration of oral tofacitinib to treated patients was at 5 to 10 mg twice daily.

Study outcomes and limitations: Researchers report lesional scalp, most notably alopecia totalis/universalis, outstripped normal scalp in clonality.

As part of sample collection, lesional scalp punch biopsies and peripheral blood were taken from alopecia areata patients. The sorting of PBMCs gave CD4+ and CD8+ T cells. RNA was isolated and reverse transcribed to cDNA, the sequencing template. Produced via immunoSEQ multiplex PCR; TCRdb's table is partial and in-frame only. Among over 120,000 clones listed, roughly 64% were seen once. About this clone: Its specificity is not known.

Trimming stripped 2 bases from V and 7 bases from J, with 12 bases between. The CDR3 sequence is 13 residues long. The V gene's germline CDR1 is SGHTA and CDR2 FQGNSA. The chain is built from TRBV7-2 and TRBJ2-7, with D unclear. This clonotype originated in a human donor with alopecia areata. Sequences were derived from CD4+ T cells sorted from blood, sampled at week 0. CDR3 region: CASSLPEIREQYF. The CDR3 nucleotides are TGTGCCAGCAGCTTACCGGAAATCCGGGAGCAGTACTTC.